One T cell receptor (beta chain) is described in this entry. Its antigen remains unidentified. Base quality data are lacking; no much larger clone is found one base away. Sequencing used an Illumina HiSeq 1500. TCRdb redid the processing of the public reads, applying fastp at Q25 and MiXCR, and retained in-frame beta chains. CDR3 protein duplicates are merged, each entry listing the most common genes and DNA. The sample includes 680,000 or so distinct CDR3 sequences, with less than 40% observed a single time. The ten largest clones add up to 2.8% of the sample. This record comes from a study of T cell repertoires in cytomegalovirus infection (dated by TCRdb to between 2019 and 2020). Study-level background: Donor HLA type was relevant to the analysis, as public TCR beta signatures indicated carriage of CMV infection together with the matching HLA type.

The paper's findings and limits, for the study overall: The ex vivo response was dominated by HLA-C-restricted CMV-specific TCR beta clonotypes, which also provided the single most frequent clonotype in two of eight donors. Carriers of CMV infection plus the relevant HLA type were discriminated by the cumulative frequency of public TCR beta family members in the study cohort and in an independent 352-donor cohort.

CDR3 length: 18 amino acids, cysteine to phenylalanine. The entry retains the CDR3 DNA only, 54 bases that are in frame from base 1. V loses 3 bases of germline sequence and J loses 8 bases, and the interval between the two ends is 26 bases. CDR1 and CDR2 (SGHVS, FNYEAQ) derive from the germline V gene. Recombination linked TRBV7-6 to TRBJ2-1; TRBD2 is possibly the D segment (8 matching bases). The TCR comes from a human donor in good health (CMV status not recorded). Some clones in this sample may be carry-over from other donors' samples. The sequenced sample was PBMCs. The DNA sequence is TGTGCCAGCAGCTTCCCGCGGGGGGAAGAGGGGGCGACCCATGAGCAGTTCTTC. Its protein product is CASSFPRGEEGATHEQFF.